Listed here are 20 T cell receptor beta chains from one sample, sequenced in a study of primary melanoma T cells and metastatic recurrence. Assay used: immunoSEQ multiplex PCR; TCRdb lists only in-frame clones, some missing. Of about 1,500 clones in the sample, 77% were seen once. The sequencing sample was made of melanoma tumor tissue. The source is a human donor with melanoma.

The J gene is TRBJ2-1, the V gene TRBV11-3, with a weak D call TRBD1 (5 bases). This CDR3 is 15 amino acids long. V lost 0 bases and J lost 8, with 14 bases in between. Germline V CDR1 and CDR2: SGHNT, YENEEA. DNA of the CDR3: TGTGCCAGCAGCTTAGAGTGGACACTAAGGGATGAGCAGTTCTTC. Translated: CASSLEWTLRDEQFF.

Only a few counts were recorded for this clone. The chain carries TRBV11-3 and TRBJ1-5; 9 bases agree with TRBD1. With V trimmed by 5 bases and J by 4 bases, 9 bases remained unmatched. The CDR3 spans 16 residues. Germline V CDR1 and CDR2: SGHNT, YENEEA. The DNA of the CDR3 is TGTGCCAGCAGCGCCTGGGGACAGGGTAGGAATCAGCCCCAGCATTTT. This translates into CASSAWGQGRNQPQHF.

This chain connects TRBV12-5 to TRBJ1-5; the D is unclear. Germline loops: CDR1 LGHNT, CDR2 FRNRAP. This CDR3 has 15 residues. Here the CDR3 DNA reads TGTGCCAGCACCTTACTCCTAGGTAGCAATCAGCCCCAGCATTTT. Translated, it gives CASTLLLGSNQPQHF.

The genes are TRBV19 and TRBJ1-1; 10 nucleotides align to TRBD1. CDR3 length equals 15 residues. With V trimmed by 8 bases and J by 6 bases, 12 bases remained unmatched. The germline V gene has CDR1 LNHDA and CDR2 SQIVND (reference sequence). The CDR3 DNA reads TGTGCCAGTCGGGAGGGGACAGGGGTAATGTCTGAAGCTTTCTTT. It is translated as CASREGTGVMSEAFF.

The V gene is TRBV1, the J gene TRBJ2-7; the table's D call, TRBD2, has no DNA check behind it. TRBV1 is a known pseudogene. This CDR3 contains 14 residues. Here the CDR3 reads CASSQAEISYEQYF. The CDR3 DNA is TGCGCCAGCAGCCAAGCGGAGATCTCCTACGAGCAGTACTTC.

The chain employs TRBV19 and TRBJ1-1, with D possibly TRBD1 on 5 matching bases. The germline V gene has CDR1 LNHDA and CDR2 SQIVND (reference sequence). This CDR3 is 17 amino acids long. Trimming pared 2 bases from V and 0 bases from J, leaving 16 bases between. CDR3 bases: TGTGCCAGTAGTATACTAACAGGCGGCGGAATGAACACTGAAGCTTTCTTT. It specifies CASSILTGGGMNTEAFF.

This clone came up a few times. J is TRBJ1-2 and V is TRBV7-1; no firm D call. TRBV7-1 belongs to the ORF category, with a function that is uncertain. V dropped 6 bases and J dropped 5 bases, with 16 bases sitting between them. The CDR3 sequence is 14 residues long. CDR3 coding DNA: TGTGCCAGCAGTACTGTTAGGTGGGAGTATGGCTACACCTTC. The encoded protein is CASSTVRWEYGYTF.

This chain joins TRBV28 and TRBJ1-1; possibly TRBD1 for D (5 bases). The CDR3 length is 12 residues. The V and J ends lost 3 bases and 5 bases respectively, with 7 bases between them. The germline gives CDR1 MDHEN, CDR2 SYDVKM. The CDR3 is CASSFRQTEAFF. The CDR3 nucleotides are TGTGCCAGCAGTTTCAGACAGACTGAAGCTTTCTTT.

The gene calls are TRBV23-1 and TRBJ2-1; TRBD2 is a possible D gene (5 bases). TRBV23-1 falls under the ORF class, with uncertain function. This CDR3 comprises 15 residues. V was trimmed by 6 bases and J by 5 bases, leaving 17 bases between them. DNA of the CDR3: TGCGCCAGCAGCCAAGAAGAGGGTTTGCACAATGAGCAGTTCTTC. This sequence encodes CASSQEEGLHNEQFF.

This chain links TRBV19 with TRBJ1-5; D gene ambiguous. V was pared by 5 bases and J by 0 bases, with 8 bases between. The CDR3 has 14 amino acids. Germline V gene lookup returns CDR1 LNHDA and CDR2 SQIVND (reference sequence). CDR3 protein: CASSHGVSNQPQHF. DNA for the CDR3: TGTGCCAGTAGTCACGGAGTTAGCAATCAGCCCCAGCATTTT.

The V call is TRBV11-3, the J call TRBJ2-7; no clear D gene. V lost 4 bases to trimming and J lost 4 bases, with 17 bases between them. Germline CDR1 and CDR2: SGHNT and YENEEA. This CDR3 spans 15 amino acids. The CDR3 DNA reads as TGTGCCAGCAGCTCGTCACCGGGTCCATTTTACGAGCAGTACTTC. Its translation is CASSSSPGPFYEQYF.

V usage is TRBV4-2 and J usage is TRBJ2-3; D is undetermined. V was cut by 1 base and J by 3 bases, with 5 bases left in between. Germline CDR1 and CDR2: LGHNA and YNFKEQ. This CDR3 has 13 amino acids. The CDR3 loop is CASSQATTDTQYF. The CDR3 DNA is TGTGCCAGCAGCCAAGCGACGACAGATACGCAGTATTTT.

This clone was seen a few times. V usage is TRBV19 and J usage is TRBJ1-4; a possible D gene is TRBD1 (5 bases). This CDR3 has 14 amino acids. The germline CDR1 and CDR2 sequences are LNHDA and SQIVND (reference sequence). V was pared by 2 bases and J by 7 bases, with 11 bases between. The CDR3 is CASSIPGLSEKLFF. The CDR3 DNA is TGTGCCAGTAGTATACCGGGGCTGAGTGAAAAACTGTTTTTT.

By share, this clone counts as large (0.1 to 1%). This chain uses TRBV11-3 with TRBJ1-6; 9 nucleotides match TRBD1. Germline CDR1 and CDR2: SGHNT and YENEEA. This CDR3 is built from 14 residues. Germline trimming cut 4 bases from V and 10 bases from J; bases unmatched to any gene: 5. In DNA form, the CDR3 reads TGTGCCAGCAGCTCGAGGACAGGGGACTCACCCCTCCACTTT. This translates into CASSSRTGDSPLHF.

The chain couples TRBV19 to TRBJ2-2; D unresolved. The V gene lost 0 bases and the J gene lost 4 bases, with 0 bases spanning the gap. Per the germline V gene, CDR1 is LNHDA and CDR2 is SQIVND (reference sequence). The CDR3 extends over 12 amino acids. Here the CDR3 DNA reads TGTGCCAGTAGTATAGACACCGGGGAGCTGTTTTTT. As protein: CASSIDTGELFF.

This clone has just a few counts. CDR3 sequence: CASSGLGRAKTQYF. Written as DNA, the CDR3 is TGTGCCAGCAGTGGGCTAGGCAGGGCAAAGACCCAGTACTTC. The genes are TRBV6-8 and TRBJ2-5, with D maybe TRBD1 (5 bases). The V gene lost 5 bases and the J gene lost 6 bases, with 16 bases spanning the gap. The germline gives CDR1 MNHGY, CDR2 SAAAGT. The CDR3 consists of 14 residues.

The rearrangement links TRBV6-8 to TRBJ2-7, with TRBD1 as a possible D gene (5 bases). The CDR3 extends over 16 amino acids. Deletions cut 0 bases from V and 0 bases from J, with 12 bases between. CDR1 is MNHGY, CDR2 SAAAGT, per germline. DNA for the CDR3: TGTGCCAGCAGTTACTCGCCAGGGCTCACCTCCTACGAGCAGTACTTC. Translating gives CASSYSPGLTSYEQYF.

The chain combines TRBV6-1 with TRBJ2-3; TRBD2 matches 7 bases. Germline assignment: CDR1 MNHNS and CDR2 SASEGT. V lost 1 base, J lost 3 bases, and 1 base stayed unmatched. The CDR3 covers 14 residues. The CDR3 nucleotides read TGTGCCAGCAGTGAAGGGACTAGGACAGATACGCAGTATTTT. Amino acids: CASSEGTRTDTQYF.

The rearrangement links TRBV29-1 to TRBJ1-6; D is ambiguous. With 7 bases removed from V and 10 bases from J, the gap between germline ends came to 17 bases. Germline lookup yields CDR1 SQVTM and CDR2 ANQGSEA. CDR3 length: 13 residues. In DNA form, the CDR3 reads TGCAGCGCTCAGGAGAATTCGGAGTCACCCCTCCACTTT. Residues: CSAQENSESPLHF.

The J gene is TRBJ2-3, the V gene TRBV7-6; 8 positions match TRBD2. V lost 4 bases and J lost 3; bases outside the gene matches: 9. The V gene's germline CDR1 is SGHVS and CDR2 FNYEAQ. The CDR3 loop spans 16 amino acids. The CDR3 DNA is TGTGCCAGCAGCTCCACCCGGGGGGGGAGGACAGATACGCAGTATTTT. It specifies CASSSTRGGRTDTQYF.